The next 11 T cell receptor beta chains were all read from a single sample in a study of neurological immune-mediated disorders. MiXCR was run by TCRdb on the 5' RACE reads, yielding one entry per CDR3 protein. The sample has around 70,000 distinct CDR3 sequences; 4% to 6% are singletons. Sequencing was done on a sample of PBMCs. These receptor sequences come from a woman in her thirties with multiple sclerosis.

At least ten counts were recorded for this clonotype. The chain recombines TRBV20-1 with TRBJ1-5; tentatively, D is TRBD1 (5 bases). This CDR3 has 13 amino acids. Trimming took off 3 bases at V and 1 base at J, with 7 bases between the two ends. CDR1 is DFQATT, CDR2 SNEGSKA, per germline (reference sequence). The CDR3 DNA sequence: TGCAGTGCTAGTGGGGACAGCAATCAGCCCCAGCATTTT. This encodes CSASGDSNQPQHF.

This clonotype was detected only a few times. This sequence joins TRBV12-3 or TRBV12-4 and TRBJ2-7; 10 nucleotides line up with TRBD1. The CDR3 is 15 residues long. V lost 5 bases to trimming and J lost 5 bases; unmatched junction nucleotides: 9. The CDR3 is CASSVHGTGDHEQYF. As DNA, the CDR3 is TGTGCCAGCAGTGTCCATGGGACAGGGGACCACGAGCAGTACTTC.

This clonotype was found once. The rearrangement uses TRBV20-1 and TRBJ2-1, with TRBD1 identical over 7 bases. Germline loops: CDR1 DFQATT, CDR2 SNEGSKA (reference sequence). The CDR3 sequence is 15 residues long. Trimming took 7 bases from V and 3 from J; bases not matched to a gene: 12. The DNA for the CDR3 is TGCAGTGTGGATCCCACAGGGGATCGCTACAATGAGCAGTTCTTC. Translated: CSVDPTGDRYNEQFF.

V gene TRBV19 combines with J gene TRBJ2-5; no definite D call. V was shortened by 4 bases and J by 4 bases, with 7 bases between the two germline ends. The CDR3 totals 12 residues. Germline V gene data show CDR1 as LNHDA and CDR2 as SQIVND (reference sequence). The CDR3 loop is CASSTSRETQYF. The CDR3 bases are TGTGCCAGTAGTACGTCCCGAGAGACCCAGTACTTC.

This clonotype was counted at least ten times. The rearrangement uses TRBV12-3 or TRBV12-4 and TRBJ2-5; unclear D gene. The CDR3 runs to 15 residues. V dropped 4 bases and J dropped 2 bases, with 14 bases sitting between them. In DNA form, the CDR3 reads TGTGCCAGCAGTTATGATGGACCCCAGCAAGAGACCCAGTACTTC. This encodes CASSYDGPQQETQYF.

The chain combines TRBV20-1 with TRBJ2-7; D is possibly TRBD1 (5 bases). V shed 3 bases and J shed 3 bases, with 6 bases lying between them. Looked up from germline, CDR1 is DFQATT and CDR2 is SNEGSKA (reference sequence). The CDR3 length is 11 residues. CDR3 nucleotide sequence: TGCAGTGCTAGGGACAACTACGAGCAGTACTTC. Translating it yields CSARDNYEQYF.

This clonotype showed up just a few times. V and J are TRBV2 and TRBJ1-2; unclear D gene. CDR3 length equals 10 residues. V was trimmed by 4 bases and J by 11 bases, leaving 8 bases between them. Germline V lookup: CDR1 SNHLY, CDR2 FYNNEI. CDR3 region: CASSVIQYTF. CDR3 DNA sequence: TGTGCCAGCAGTGTCATCCAGTACACCTTC.

The chain combines TRBV7-9 with TRBJ2-1; 8 bases map to TRBD2. Losses at the gene ends were 5 bases for V and 0 bases for J; bases not matched to a gene: 9. The CDR3 has 17 residues. CDR1 and CDR2 from the germline V gene are SEHNR and FQNEAQ (reference sequence). The CDR3 nucleotides are TGTGCCAGCAGCGCCAGGCTAGCGGGTAGCTCCTACAATGAGCAGTTCTTC. Translated, it gives CASSARLAGSSYNEQFF. Full variable domain (missing parts from reference TRBV7-9 and TRBJ2-1): DTGVSQNPRHKITKRGQNVTFRCDPISEHNRLYWYRQTLGQGPEFLTYFQNEAQLEKSRLLSDRFSAERPKGSFSTLEIQRTEQGDSAMYLCASSARLAGSSYNEQFFGPGTRLTVL.

V gene TRBV3-1 combines with J gene TRBJ1-1; no firm D call. The germline gives CDR1 LGHDT, CDR2 YNNKEL (reference sequence). V was trimmed by 2 bases and J by 1 base, leaving 5 bases between them. There are 13 residues in the CDR3. CDR3 protein: CASSQLQNTEAFF. DNA for the CDR3: TGTGCCAGCAGCCAACTACAGAACACTGAAGCTTTCTTT.

The V gene is TRBV21-1, the J gene TRBJ2-1; the table assigns TRBD1, which was not confirmed against the DNA. TRBV21-1 is reported as a pseudogene. The CDR3 is 13 amino acids. The CDR3 loop is CARTGKGGNEQFF. The CDR3 DNA follows: TGTGCCAGGACGGGGAAGGGCGGCAATGAGCAGTTCTTC.

The sample holds a few counts of this clonotype. Mismatch with germline at one junction end may stem from a read error. V is TRBV20-1 and J is TRBJ1-5; D remains unclear. Germline CDR1 DFQATT, CDR2 SNEGSKA (reference sequence). The length of the CDR3 is 15 residues. CDR3 in amino acids: CSARDLTVKNQPQNF. DNA for the CDR3: TGCAGTGCTAGAGATCTAACGGTAAAGAATCAGCCCCAGAATTTT.